Shown below are 25 T cell receptor beta chains from a single sample sequenced in a study of blood T cells in healthy people across ages (dated by TCRdb to the mid-2010s). Libraries were built with 5' RACE. The sequencer was an Illumina HiSeq 2500. A second roughly 6 to 12 cycle PCR used a sample-barcoded 5' primer and a J-beta primer mix. In TCRdb, the public reads were trimmed at Q25 with fastp and aligned with MiXCR, with productive beta chains retained. A single entry per CDR3 protein holds the most common genes and DNA from its merged rows. The sample table contains roughly 830,000 distinct CDR3 sequences; only one count was recorded for approximately 67% of them. The ten largest account for approximately 30% of the sample. Sequencing was carried out using blood. These receptors came from a man aged 30 to 39 in good health.

This clonotype was observed a few times. The chain links TRBV4-3 to TRBJ1-4; 8 nucleotides line up with TRBD1. Germline-derived CDR1 and CDR2 are LGHNA and YSLEER. The CDR3 is 17 amino acids. V lost 4 bases to trimming and J lost 3 bases; unmatched junction nucleotides: 10. In nucleotides, the CDR3 is TGCGCCAGCAGCCCCCTACCCGGACAGGGTGCTAATGAAAAACTGTTTTTT. This sequence encodes CASSPLPGQGANEKLFF.

This chain connects TRBV6-5 to TRBJ2-4, with a tentative D call TRBD2 (6 bases). Germline CDR1 and CDR2: MNHEY and SVGAGI. Trimming removed 0 bases at V and 2 bases at J, with 14 bases between. The CDR3 extends over 17 amino acids. CDR3 nucleotide sequence: TGTGCCAGCAGTTACTCGATCGGCGGGGATCCCAAAAACATTCAGTACTTC. This sequence encodes CASSYSIGGDPKNIQYF.

The sample holds a few counts of this clonotype. This may stem from a read error, because a much larger clone lies one nucleotide away. V and J are TRBV28 and TRBJ2-5, with 8 bases fitting TRBD1. J was trimmed by 11 bases and V by 8 bases; bases with no gene match: 10. The CDR3 has 12 residues. Per germline, CDR1 MDHEN and CDR2 SYDVKM. The CDR3 protein is CASRTGQNEQYF. The CDR3 region has the DNA TGTGCCAGCCGGACAGGGCAGAATGAGCAGTACTTC.

This sequence joins TRBV14 and TRBJ2-2, with 7 bases aligning to TRBD2. V trimming: 0 bases; J trimming: 5 bases; junction bases outside the gene matches: 3. Germline V gives CDR1 SGHDN, CDR2 FVKESK. The CDR3 spans 15 residues. The CDR3 DNA is TGTGCCAGCAGCCAAGAGATCGGGAGGACCGGGGAGCTGTTTTTT. As protein: CASSQEIGRTGELFF.

The chain has TRBV9 and TRBJ2-1; D is ambiguous. Germline V gives CDR1 SGDLS, CDR2 YYNGEE. CDR3 size: 15 residues. The germline V and J ends were trimmed by 0 bases and 0 bases, with 7 bases remaining between them. The CDR3 reads CASSVAPDSYNEQFF. Here the CDR3 DNA reads TGTGCCAGCAGCGTAGCGCCCGACTCCTACAATGAGCAGTTCTTC.

This rearrangement joins TRBV10-3 to TRBJ2-7; TRBD1 matches at 10 bases. Germline V gene sequence: CDR1 ENHRY, CDR2 SYGVKD. V shed 6 bases and J 5 bases; nucleotides not matched to a gene: 7. This CDR3 has 14 residues. CDR3 region: CAIRKGQGINEQYF. The CDR3 nucleotides read TGTGCCATCAGAAAGGGACAGGGGATTAACGAGCAGTACTTC.

The V call is TRBV20-1, the J call TRBJ2-1; D call uncertain. The germline gives CDR1 DFQATT, CDR2 SNEGSKA (reference sequence). V lost 3 bases to trimming and J lost 0 bases, with 9 bases between them. The CDR3 spans 14 residues. The CDR3 spells CSARAAISYNEQFF. In DNA, the CDR3 is TGCAGTGCTAGGGCGGCAATCTCCTACAATGAGCAGTTCTTC.

The chain carries TRBV4-2 and TRBJ2-1, with 15 bases lining up with TRBD2. The CDR3 runs 15 residues. Germline CDR1 reads LGHNA; CDR2 reads YNFKEQ. The V and J ends lost 1 base and 8 bases, in that order; junction bases with no gene match: 0. As DNA, the CDR3 is TGTGCCAGCAGCCAAGGGACTAGCGGGGGGGATGAGCAGTTCTTC. Translating gives CASSQGTSGGDEQFF.

This rearrangement joins TRBV6-2 or TRBV6-3 to TRBJ2-2; D possibly corresponds to TRBD1 (6 bases). This CDR3 has 16 residues. V was cut by 6 bases and J by 0 bases, with 14 bases left in between. Germline CDR1 MNHEY, CDR2 SVGEGT. The CDR3 here is CASRETGATNTGELFF. The CDR3 region has the DNA TGTGCCAGCAGAGAGACAGGTGCTACGAACACCGGGGAGCTGTTTTTT.

The rearrangement uses TRBV2 and TRBJ1-6; D gene unclear. V was pared by 7 bases and J by 8 bases, with 12 bases between. Germline CDR1 is SNHLY and CDR2 is FYNNEI. The CDR3 runs to 13 residues. CDR3 sequence (DNA): TGTGCCAGCACAGGTTTGCGAGATTCACCCCTCCACTTT. Translated: CASTGLRDSPLHF.

The chain uses TRBV14 and TRBJ1-4; 7 bases map to TRBD1. Trimming cost V 2 bases and J 7 bases; bases outside gene matches: 4. This CDR3 has 14 residues. In germline, CDR1 is SGHDN, CDR2 FVKESK. CDR3 DNA: TGTGCCAGCAGCCAAAGTCAGGGGGTTGAAAAACTGTTTTTT. Translated, it gives CASSQSQGVEKLFF.

The rearrangement joins TRBV20-1 to TRBJ2-7; D might be TRBD1 (6 bases). The V end was cut by 4 bases, the J end by 1 base, with 14 bases between. This CDR3 region has 14 residues. Looked up from germline, CDR1 is DFQATT and CDR2 is SNEGSKA (reference sequence). This chain's CDR3 is CSATTQDSSYEQYF. The CDR3 coding sequence is TGCAGTGCTACCACCCAGGACAGTTCCTACGAGCAGTACTTC.

The J gene is TRBJ2-1, the V gene TRBV18; no reliable D call. CDR1 KGHSH and CDR2 LQKENI come from the germline V gene. The ends were cut back, 0 bases at V and 5 bases at J, with 17 bases in the middle. This CDR3 spans 17 amino acids. CDR3 in amino acids: CASSPPINTPADNEQFF. DNA of the CDR3: TGTGCCAGCTCACCACCGATAAATACACCGGCAGACAATGAGCAGTTCTTC.

This chain uses TRBV9 with TRBJ1-5, with 8 bases matching TRBD1. This CDR3 is 15 amino acids long. Germline V gene sequence: CDR1 SGDLS, CDR2 YYNGEE. The trim removed 4 bases at V and 0 bases at J, leaving 3 bases unmatched. CDR3 DNA sequence: TGTGCCAGCAGCCAACAGGGGGATAGCAATCAGCCCCAGCATTTT. This encodes CASSQQGDSNQPQHF. The entire variable domain, with the rest obtained from reference TRBV9 and TRBJ1-5, is as follows: DSGVTQTPKHLITATGQRVTLRCSPRSGDLSVYWYQQSLDQGLQFLIQYYNGEERAKGNILERFSAQQFPDLHSELNLSSLELGDSALYFCASSQQGDSNQPQHFGDGTRLSIL.

V is TRBV6-2 or TRBV6-3 and J is TRBJ2-3, with a tentative D call TRBD1 (6 bases). The CDR3 is made up of 16 amino acids. Per germline, CDR1 MNHEY and CDR2 SVGEGT. The V end was cut by 2 bases, the J end by 3 bases, with 15 bases between. CDR3: CASSYVDRSETDTQYF. In DNA form, the CDR3 reads TGTGCCAGCAGTTACGTTGACAGGAGCGAGACAGATACGCAGTATTTT.

This clonotype was seen many times. This chain joins TRBV6-5 and TRBJ2-7; 7 nucleotides align to TRBD1. This CDR3 contains 16 residues. Trimming took 6 bases from V and 2 from J; bases not matched to a gene: 13. Germline assignment: CDR1 MNHEY and CDR2 SVGAGI. CDR3: CASRLTAGTATYEQYF. CDR3 bases: TGTGCCAGCAGACTCACTGCCGGGACAGCCACCTACGAGCAGTACTTC.

The V call is TRBV7-2, the J call TRBJ2-7, with D uncertain. The J call could be wrong; TRBJ2-5 is a better fit for the DNA end. Germline-derived CDR1 and CDR2 are SGHTA and FQGNSA. The CDR3 spans 14 residues. The DNA of the CDR3 is TGTGCCAGCAGCTTAGCGGTGGGTTGGAAGACCCAGTACTTC. It encodes CASSLAVGWKTQYF.

V is TRBV2 and J is TRBJ1-1; 10 nucleotides line up with TRBD1. Germline V gene data show CDR1 as SNHLY and CDR2 as FYNNEI. This CDR3 has 14 residues. Germline trimming cut 6 bases from V and 10 bases from J; bases unmatched to any gene: 11. The CDR3 sequence is CASRVGQGSLGAFF. The CDR3 DNA reads as TGTGCCAGCAGGGTGGGACAGGGGAGTTTGGGAGCTTTCTTT.

The rearrangement joins TRBV28 to TRBJ2-4; 7 bases are a match to TRBD1. The J call could be wrong; TRBJ2-5 is a better fit for the DNA end. CDR3 length: 16 amino acids. Per the germline V gene, CDR1 is MDHEN and CDR2 is SYDVKM. For the CDR3, the DNA is TGTGCCAGCAGTCCCAATTGGGGCAGGGGGTTAGAGACCCAGTACTTC. Translation gives CASSPNWGRGLETQYF.

This chain uses TRBV7-2 with TRBJ1-5; D is perhaps TRBD1 (5 bases). This CDR3 comprises 15 residues. The germline V gene encodes CDR1 SGHTA and CDR2 FQGNSA. V was clipped by 5 bases and J by 0 bases, with 11 bases between them. In nucleotides, the CDR3 is TGTGCCAGCAGCAAAACAGGAAATAGCAATCAGCCCCAGCATTTT. Amino acids: CASSKTGNSNQPQHF.

This clonotype has ten or more counts. The rearrangement uses TRBV25-1 and TRBJ2-3; D call uncertain. Germline loops: CDR1 MGHDK, CDR2 SYGVNS. V was trimmed by 8 bases and J by 7 bases, leaving 16 bases between them. The CDR3 spans 13 residues. CDR3 sequence: CASAKGTHHTQYF. The CDR3 bases are TGTGCCAGCGCTAAAGGAACTCACCATACGCAGTATTTT.

The chain uses TRBV7-2 and TRBJ1-5; D is uncertain. V lost 5 bases, J lost 1 base, and 15 bases lay in between. The CDR3 length is 16 residues. CDR1 and CDR2 (germline): SGHTA, FQGNSA. The CDR3 DNA reads as TGTGCCAGCAGCAACCACCCCAGAGGAAGCAATCAGCCCCAGCATTTT. Translating it yields CASSNHPRGSNQPQHF.

This clonotype turned up a few times. Written as DNA, the CDR3 is TGTGCCAGCAGCTCATCACTTGGTGGACAGCAAAACATTCAGTACTTC. Its translation: CASSSSLGGQQNIQYF. The chain has TRBV7-2 and TRBJ2-4; D possibly corresponds to TRBD1 (6 bases). Deletions cut 4 bases from V and 5 bases from J, with 18 bases between. This CDR3 is 16 amino acids long. CDR1 and CDR2 from the germline V gene are SGHTA and FQGNSA.

The rearrangement links TRBV4-3 to TRBJ1-2; the D is unclear. This CDR3 is 15 amino acids long. V gave up 0 bases and J gave up 7 bases, with 15 bases separating them. Germline CDR1 reads LGHNA; CDR2 reads YSLEER. The CDR3 sequence is CASSQERAAGTGYTF. The CDR3 bases are TGCGCCAGCAGCCAAGAGAGGGCGGCAGGAACTGGCTACACCTTC.

This clonotype was detected a few times. V usage is TRBV5-1 and J usage is TRBJ1-2; D gene ambiguous. V lost 2 bases and J 0 bases, leaving 8 bases between the germline ends. Germline V gene data show CDR1 as SGHRS and CDR2 as YFSETQ. There are 14 residues in the CDR3. The CDR3 DNA reads TGCGCCAGCAGCTTTACGCGGTCTAACTATGGCTACACCTTC. This codes for CASSFTRSNYGYTF.